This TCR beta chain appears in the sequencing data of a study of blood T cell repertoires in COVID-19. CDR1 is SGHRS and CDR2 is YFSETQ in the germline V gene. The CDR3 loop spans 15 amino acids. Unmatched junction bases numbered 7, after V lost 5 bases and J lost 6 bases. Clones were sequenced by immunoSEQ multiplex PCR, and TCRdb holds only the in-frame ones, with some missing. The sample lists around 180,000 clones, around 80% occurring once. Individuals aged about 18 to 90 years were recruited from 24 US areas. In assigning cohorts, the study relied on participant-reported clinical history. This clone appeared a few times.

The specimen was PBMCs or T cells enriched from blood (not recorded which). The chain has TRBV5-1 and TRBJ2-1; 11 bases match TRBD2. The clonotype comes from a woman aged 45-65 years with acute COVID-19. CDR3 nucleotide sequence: TGCGCCAGCAGGCTGGGGCTAGCGGGGGGCAATGAGCAGTTCTTC. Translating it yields CASRLGLAGGNEQFF.